These 32 T cell receptor beta chains share one sample of origin, sequenced in a study of T-cell reconstitution after alpha-beta-depleted transplantation in children. It was with unique molecular identifiers that the TCRbeta library was prepared. MiXCR, applied by TCRdb to the PCR reads, yields one record per CDR3 protein. The repertoire consists of hundreds of thousands of distinct CDR3 sequences, with roughly 14% occurring once and the leading ten covering 0.79%. Sequencing used PBMCs, obtained before TCRalphabeta/CD19-depleted stem cell transplant. These receptors all stem from a girl aged 2-10 years with congenital amegakaryocytic thrombocytopenia, due to receive a stem cell transplant.

This clonotype was counted between two and nine times. The chain's CDR3 is CSALLAIGDEQYF. CDR3 coding DNA: TGCAGTGCTCTACTAGCGATAGGAGACGAGCAGTACTTC. This chain joins TRBV20-1 and TRBJ2-7; 7 bases are shared with TRBD2. The CDR3 runs 13 residues. V was clipped by 5 bases and J by 5 bases; unmatched bases: 9. Per germline, CDR1 DFQATT and CDR2 SNEGSKA (reference sequence).

This clonotype has at least ten counts. The chain carries TRBV20-1 and TRBJ2-3; D possibly corresponds to TRBD1 (6 bases). V was trimmed by 5 bases and J by 3 bases, leaving 15 bases between them. The germline V gene has CDR1 DFQATT and CDR2 SNEGSKA (reference sequence). The CDR3 length is 14 residues. The DNA for the CDR3 is TGCAGTGCTTCGAGAACAGGGTTAACAGATACGCAGTATTTT. It encodes CSASRTGLTDTQYF.

This sequence joins TRBV29-1 and TRBJ2-1, with no clear D. The CDR3 is 11 amino acids. The V and J ends lost 4 bases and 9 bases respectively, with 10 bases between them. CDR1 SQVTM and CDR2 ANQGSEA come from the germline V gene. Written as DNA, the CDR3 is TGCAGCGTTGTGTCCGTCGCTGAGCAGTTCTTC. Its protein product is CSVVSVAEQFF.

The sample holds a few counts of this clonotype. The chain has TRBV28 and TRBJ2-3; D possibly corresponds to TRBD2 (5 bases). Trimming removed 5 bases at V and 4 bases at J, with 16 bases between. The CDR3 length is 15 residues. From germline, CDR1 is MDHEN and CDR2 SYDVKM. As DNA, the CDR3 is TGTGCCAGCAGTGGAGGTAGAGTAAGACCAGATACGCAGTATTTT. Its translation is CASSGGRVRPDTQYF.

This clonotype was seen at least ten times. The chain carries TRBV7-3 and TRBJ2-2, with 9 bases identical to TRBD2. The V segment lost 5 bases and the J segment 8 bases; nucleotides outside the gene matches: 12. CDR1 is SGHTA and CDR2 is FQGTGA in the germline V gene. The CDR3 contains 16 residues. CDR3 coding DNA: TGTGCCAGCAGCCCCACAGTTATAGCGGGAGTTGGGGAGCTGTTTTTT. This encodes CASSPTVIAGVGELFF.

The rearrangement links TRBV6-5 to TRBJ2-7, with 14 bases lining up with TRBD2. Germline V CDR1 and CDR2: MNHEY, SVGAGI. Trimming removed 2 bases from V and 3 bases from J; junction bases left unmatched: 0. The CDR3 extends over 15 amino acids. The CDR3 sequence is CASSYGTSGGYEQYF. The CDR3, as DNA: TGTGCCAGCAGTTACGGGACTAGCGGGGGCTACGAGCAGTACTTC.

This clonotype was counted ten times or more. This chain links TRBV12-3 or TRBV12-4 with TRBJ2-1; the match to TRBD2 covers 9 bases. V was pared by 1 base and J by 5 bases, with 3 bases of the junction left unmatched. The CDR3 extends over 15 amino acids. The CDR3 reads CASSLGGLANNEQFF. In nucleotides, the CDR3 is TGTGCCAGCAGTTTAGGTGGACTAGCGAACAATGAGCAGTTCTTC.

The table lists this clonotype with many counts. This sequence joins TRBV27 and TRBJ2-1; 12 bases align to TRBD2. V was pared by 10 bases and J by 5 bases, with 9 bases of the junction left unmatched. Germline loops: CDR1 MNHEY, CDR2 SMNVEV (reference sequence). The CDR3 runs 15 residues. The CDR3 region is CATNSGLAGHNEQFF. CDR3 nucleotide sequence: TGTGCCACTAACTCTGGACTAGCGGGACACAATGAGCAGTTCTTC.

This chain joins TRBV5-6 and TRBJ2-2; 14 bases align to TRBD2. This CDR3 comprises 16 residues. CDR1 and CDR2 (germline): SGHDT, YYEEEE. V shed 3 bases, J shed 7 bases, and the junction held 5 bases outside the gene matches. The CDR3 sequence: CASSSPGLAGGGELFF. The CDR3 DNA is TGTGCCAGCAGCTCCCCCGGACTAGCGGGAGGCGGGGAGCTGTTTTTT.

This clonotype showed up just a few times. For the CDR3, the DNA is TGTGCCATCAGTGAGCCTAGCGGGAGTGCTGAGCAGTTCTTC. This sequence encodes CAISEPSGSAEQFF. The J gene is TRBJ2-1, the V gene TRBV10-3, with 10 bases that match TRBD2. CDR1 and CDR2 (germline): ENHRY, SYGVKD. The CDR3 is 14 amino acids. V lost 2 bases and J lost 9; bases outside the gene matches: 4.

This clonotype appeared many times. The chain has TRBV5-1 and TRBJ2-5; 9 nucleotides match TRBD2. The germline CDR1 and CDR2 sequences are SGHRS and YFSETQ. This CDR3 comprises 17 residues. The V segment lost 0 bases and the J segment 4 bases; nucleotides outside the gene matches: 10. CDR3 DNA: TGCGCCAGCAGCTTGGATCTAGCGGGAAGGTTTGGAGAGACCCAGTACTTC. Its protein is CASSLDLAGRFGETQYF.

V gene TRBV5-6 combines with J gene TRBJ2-1; no clear D gene. V was trimmed by 1 base and J by 4 bases, leaving 6 bases between them. Germline assignment: CDR1 SGHDT and CDR2 YYEEEE. The CDR3 length is 13 residues. CDR3 residues: CASSLTQYNEQFF. Written as DNA, the CDR3 is TGTGCCAGCAGCTTGACCCAATACAATGAGCAGTTCTTC.

The sample holds many counts of this clonotype. The chain carries TRBV7-2 and TRBJ1-5; the D gene is possibly TRBD1 (5 bases). The germline V gene encodes CDR1 SGHTA and CDR2 FQGNSA. V lost 3 bases and J 4 bases, leaving 13 bases between the germline ends. CDR3 length: 15 amino acids. CDR3 in amino acids: CASSFSWGENQPQHF. Written as DNA, the CDR3 is TGTGCCAGCAGCTTCTCGTGGGGGGAGAATCAGCCCCAGCATTTT.

This clonotype was seen a few times. The V call is TRBV12-3 or TRBV12-4, the J call TRBJ2-5; no firm D call. The CDR3 extends over 11 amino acids. V was pared by 7 bases and J by 0 bases, with 3 bases between. The CDR3 sequence is CASKYQETQYF. The CDR3 coding sequence is TGTGCCAGCAAGTACCAAGAGACCCAGTACTTC.

This clonotype was found many times. The chain recombines TRBV3-1 with TRBJ2-7, with 7 bases matching TRBD1. V lost 5 bases and J lost 7; bases outside the gene matches: 2. Germline V gene data show CDR1 as LGHDT and CDR2 as YNNKEL (reference sequence). The length of the CDR3 is 11 residues. The CDR3 region is CASSVQGEQYF. The DNA of the CDR3 is TGTGCCAGCAGCGTACAGGGGGAGCAGTACTTC.

This clonotype was seen more than once but under ten times. The chain recombines TRBV12-3 or TRBV12-4 with TRBJ2-3; D perhaps matches TRBD2 (6 bases). The CDR3 spans 16 residues. The V and J ends lost 8 bases and 1 base respectively, with 19 bases between them. CDR3 residues: CASSEGRDSGTDTQYF. CDR3 bases: TGTGCCAGCTCGGAGGGGCGGGATTCGGGCACAGATACGCAGTATTTT.

This clonotype was seen repeatedly, ten times or more. Written as DNA, the CDR3 is TGCGCCAGCAGCTTTCGGACTCCAACCTACGAGCAGTACTTC. It yields the protein CASSFRTPTYEQYF. The chain employs TRBV5-1 and TRBJ2-7, with D possibly being TRBD2 (5 bases). V lost 2 bases and J lost 2, with 11 bases in between. Germline-derived CDR1 and CDR2 are SGHRS and YFSETQ. The CDR3 covers 14 residues.

This clonotype was observed a handful of times. CDR3 region: CASSLAGPSAEQYF. The CDR3 DNA is TGTGCCAGCAGCTTGGCGGGGCCTTCGGCCGAGCAGTACTTC. This chain joins TRBV7-6 and TRBJ2-7, with D tentatively TRBD2 (6 bases). There are 14 residues in the CDR3. V lost 3 bases, J lost 6 bases, and 15 bases lay in between. Per the germline V gene, CDR1 is SGHVS and CDR2 is FNYEAQ. The whole variable domain, remainder taken from reference TRBV7-6 and TRBJ2-7, is GAGVSQSPRYKVTKRGQDVALRCDPISGHVSLYWYRQALGQGPEFLTYFNYEAQQDKSGLPNDRFSAERPEGSISTLTIQRTEQRDSAMYRCASSLAGPSAEQYFGPGTRLTVT.

The chain is built from TRBV12-3 or TRBV12-4 and TRBJ2-5; TRBD2 matches 13 bases. Trimming at V came to 8 bases and at J to 1 base, leaving 7 bases not matched to a gene. The CDR3 contains 16 residues. CDR3 sequence: CASRLAGGRAQETQYF. DNA for the CDR3: TGTGCCAGCCGACTAGCGGGAGGCAGGGCCCAAGAGACCCAGTACTTC.

Remarks on this clonotype: A clone one base away is much larger, so this may be a read error. The chain recombines TRBV10-3 with TRBJ2-3, with a possible D match to TRBD2 (5 bases). The CDR3 length is 14 residues. The germline CDR1 and CDR2 sequences are ENHRY and SYGVKD. The CDR3 protein is CAFSSTGVTDTQYF. CDR3 nucleotide sequence: TGTGCCTTCAGTAGCACCGGGGTCACAGATACGCAGTATTTT.

DNA of the CDR3: TGTGCCAGCAGCTTAGCGCTGGCCCTTTTTGACTACGAGCAGTACTTC. As protein: CASSLALALFDYEQYF. The chain uses TRBV7-8 and TRBJ2-7, with D uncertain. V was cut by 0 bases and J by 3 bases, with 15 bases left in between. The germline V gene has CDR1 SGHVS and CDR2 FQNEAQ. The CDR3 covers 16 residues.

This chain joins TRBV30 and TRBJ2-7; 8 nucleotides line up with TRBD2. The V gene's germline CDR1 is GTSNPN and CDR2 SVGIG (reference sequence). The CDR3 covers 14 residues. Trimming took 2 bases from V and 2 from J; bases not matched to a gene: 5. The CDR3 DNA follows: TGTGCCTGGAGTAAAGCGGGAGCGACCTACGAGCAGTACTTC. Its translation is CAWSKAGATYEQYF. The whole variable domain, filled in from reference TRBV30 and TRBJ2-7, reads SQTIHQWPATLVQPVGSPLSLECTVEGTSNPNLYWYRQAAGRGLQLLFYSVGIGQISSEVPQNLSASRPQDRQFILSSKKLLLSDSGFYLCAWSKAGATYEQYFGPGTRLTVT.

The sample holds many counts of this clonotype. The chain is built from TRBV28 and TRBJ2-2, with D possibly TRBD1 on 5 matching bases. Deletions cut 7 bases from V and 1 base from J, with 13 bases between. The CDR3 is made up of 15 amino acids. CDR1 MDHEN and CDR2 SYDVKM come from the germline V gene. The CDR3 DNA reads as TGTGCCAGCAAGTTGGTAGGGGTGAACACCGGGGAGCTGTTTTTT. Translation: CASKLVGVNTGELFF.

This chain links TRBV28 with TRBJ2-5; 8 bases are a match to TRBD1. Germline CDR1 reads MDHEN; CDR2 reads SYDVKM. J lost 1 base, V lost 7 bases, and 8 bases had no gene match. The CDR3 is 15 amino acids. CDR3 sequence: CASKQGATPQETQYF. For the CDR3, the DNA is TGTGCCAGCAAGCAGGGGGCTACCCCCCAAGAGACCCAGTACTTC.

This clonotype has at least ten counts. The chain has TRBV10-2 and TRBJ2-7, with D tentatively TRBD2 (5 bases). Deletions cut 9 bases from V and 3 bases from J, with 21 bases between. The germline CDR1 and CDR2 sequences are WSHSY and SAAADI. This CDR3 region has 15 residues. CDR3 protein: CASYTGGLPSYEQYF. CDR3 bases: TGCGCCAGTTATACCGGAGGCCTTCCGAGCTACGAGCAGTACTTC.

This clonotype was seen at least ten times. The chain employs TRBV20-1 and TRBJ2-1, with 8 bases fitting TRBD1. With V trimmed by 3 bases and J by 2 bases, 6 bases remained unmatched. The CDR3 has 15 residues. Per the germline V gene, CDR1 is DFQATT and CDR2 is SNEGSKA (reference sequence). The CDR3, as DNA: TGCAGTGCTAGGGAATGGACAGGGACCTACAATGAGCAGTTCTTC. As protein: CSAREWTGTYNEQFF.

In its sample, this clonotype was seen many times. The J gene is TRBJ2-2, the V gene TRBV5-1; no firm D call. The CDR3 is 14 residues long. The V end lost 2 bases, the J end lost 2 bases, and 7 bases lay between the germline ends. Germline V gene data show CDR1 as SGHRS and CDR2 as YFSETQ. The CDR3 here is CASSFISNTGELFF. The CDR3 DNA is TGCGCCAGCAGCTTTATATCCAACACCGGGGAGCTGTTTTTT.

The sample holds a few counts of this clonotype. The chain employs TRBV7-6 and TRBJ1-3; 7 bases fit TRBD1. This CDR3 contains 16 residues. The V and J ends lost 3 bases and 2 bases, in that order; junction bases with no gene match: 7. Germline lookup yields CDR1 SGHVS and CDR2 FNYEAQ. CDR3 coding DNA: TGTGCCAGCAGCTTGTTTTTGGGGACAGCTGGAAACACCATATATTTT. Translating gives CASSLFLGTAGNTIYF.

This chain links TRBV20-1 with TRBJ2-7; 10 bases are shared with TRBD2. V lost 0 bases, J lost 2 bases, and 10 bases stayed unmatched. The CDR3 contains 17 residues. Germline values: CDR1 DFQATT, CDR2 SNEGSKA (reference sequence). CDR3: CSARDTRTSGKPYEQYF. CDR3 nucleotides: TGCAGTGCTAGAGATACCCGTACTAGCGGGAAACCCTACGAGCAGTACTTC.

This clonotype was counted between two and nine times. The chain uses TRBV4-1 and TRBJ1-4; no clear D. The germline V gene has CDR1 MGHRA and CDR2 YSYEKL. The V end lost 5 bases, the J end lost 5 bases, and 9 bases lay between the germline ends. This CDR3 spans 13 amino acids. The CDR3 DNA reads TGCGCCAGCAGCAGGACTGGAAATGAAAAACTGTTTTTT. It encodes CASSRTGNEKLFF.

This clonotype was found many times. The chain uses TRBV4-1 and TRBJ2-1; D uncertain. This CDR3 region has 16 residues. CDR1 is MGHRA and CDR2 is YSYEKL in the germline V gene. V shed 4 bases and J shed 6 bases, with 19 bases lying between them. The CDR3 spells CASSRSLPPLFNEQFF. CDR3 in DNA: TGCGCCAGCAGCCGATCCCTACCGCCCTTATTCAATGAGCAGTTCTTC.

This clonotype was observed a few times. This rearrangement joins TRBV20-1 to TRBJ2-7, with 8 bases matching TRBD2. Germline assignment: CDR1 DFQATT and CDR2 SNEGSKA (reference sequence). CDR3 length: 15 residues. V lost 7 bases and J lost 4; bases outside the gene matches: 15. The CDR3 loop is CSVDRKAGARYEQYF. The CDR3 nucleotides are TGCAGTGTTGACCGAAAAGCGGGAGCGAGGTACGAGCAGTACTTC.